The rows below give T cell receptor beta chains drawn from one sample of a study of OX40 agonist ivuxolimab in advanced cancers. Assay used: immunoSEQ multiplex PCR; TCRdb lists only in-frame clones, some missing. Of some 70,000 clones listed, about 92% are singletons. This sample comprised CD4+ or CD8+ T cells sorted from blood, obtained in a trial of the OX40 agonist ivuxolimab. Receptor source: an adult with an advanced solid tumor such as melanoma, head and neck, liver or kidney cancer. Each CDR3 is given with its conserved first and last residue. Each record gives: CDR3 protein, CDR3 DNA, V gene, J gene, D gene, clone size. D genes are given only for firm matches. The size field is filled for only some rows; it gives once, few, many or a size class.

CDR3aa: CASSSGPGQGSGANVLTF; CDR3nt: TGCGCCAGCAGTAGTGGACCGGGACAGGGGTCTGGGGCCAACGTCCTGACTTTC; v_gene: TRBV10-2; j_gene: TRBJ2-6; d_gene: TRBD1; abundance: -
CDR3aa: CASSPPRGRPLSYNEQFF; CDR3nt: TGTGCCAGCTCACCACCAAGAGGCCGCCCCCTCTCCTACAATGAGCAGTTCTTC; v_gene: TRBV18; j_gene: TRBJ2-1; d_gene: -; abundance: -
CDR3aa: CAWSNRGGVNSPLHF; CDR3nt: TGTGCCTGGAGTAACCGAGGGGGTGTAAATTCACCCCTCCACTTT; v_gene: TRBV30; j_gene: TRBJ1-6; d_gene: -; abundance: -
CDR3aa: CASSDTRDRGRGSTYEQYF; CDR3nt: TGTGCCAGCAGCGACACTAGGGACAGGGGGCGGGGGAGCACCTACGAGCAGTACTTC; v_gene: TRBV27; j_gene: TRBJ2-7; d_gene: TRBD1; abundance: -
CDR3aa: CASGVDRETEAFF; CDR3nt: TGTGCCAGCGGGGTCGACAGGGAAACTGAAGCTTTCTTT; v_gene: TRBV2; j_gene: TRBJ1-1; d_gene: TRBD1; abundance: -
CDR3aa: CASSLSPQGIGYNSPLHF; CDR3nt: TGTGCCAGCAGCCTCTCACCTCAGGGGATAGGCTATAATTCACCCCTCCACTTT; v_gene: TRBV4-2; j_gene: TRBJ1-6; d_gene: -; abundance: once
CDR3aa: CASSPLRNEQFF; CDR3nt: TGTGCCAGCAGCCCACTACGCAATGAGCAGTTCTTC; v_gene: TRBV7-2; j_gene: TRBJ2-1; d_gene: -; abundance: -
CDR3aa: CASRKGINEQFF; CDR3nt: TGTGCCAGCAGGAAAGGGATCAATGAGCAGTTCTTC; v_gene: TRBV7-8; j_gene: TRBJ2-1; d_gene: -; abundance: -
CDR3aa: CATWDLRNNSPLHF; CDR3nt: TGTGCCACCTGGGATTTGCGGAATAATTCACCCCTCCACTTT; v_gene: TRBV7-2; j_gene: TRBJ1-6; d_gene: -; abundance: -
CDR3aa: CASSLAGRTQYF; CDR3nt: TGTGCCAGCAGCTTGGCTGGCCGGACCCAGTACTTC; v_gene: TRBV5-6; j_gene: TRBJ2-5; d_gene: -; abundance: -
CDR3aa: CASSRQASSGNTIYF; CDR3nt: TGTGCCAGCAGCAGGCAGGCCAGCTCTGGAAACACCATATATTTT; v_gene: TRBV5-6; j_gene: TRBJ1-3; d_gene: -; abundance: -
CDR3aa: CASSKGQGATTGELFF; CDR3nt: TGTGCCAGCAGCAAAGGACAGGGGGCGACCACCGGGGAGCTGTTTTTT; v_gene: TRBV7-9; j_gene: TRBJ2-2; d_gene: TRBD1; abundance: -
CDR3aa: CASSQSEGTGELFF; CDR3nt: TGCGCCAGCAGCCAATCCGAGGGTACCGGGGAGCTGTTTTTT; v_gene: TRBV4-1; j_gene: TRBJ2-2; d_gene: -; abundance: -
CDR3aa: CASSGGPNYGYTF; CDR3nt: TGCGCCAGCAGCGGGGGACCTAACTATGGCTACACCTTC; v_gene: TRBV5-1; j_gene: TRBJ1-2; d_gene: -; abundance: -
CDR3aa: CSVDSGGEQFF; CDR3nt: TGCAGCGTTGATAGCGGTGGTGAGCAGTTCTTC; v_gene: TRBV29-1; j_gene: TRBJ2-1; d_gene: -; abundance: -
CDR3aa: CASIPQGRGNTIYF; CDR3nt: TGCGCCAGCATCCCACAGGGGAGAGGAAACACCATATATTTT; v_gene: TRBV23-1; j_gene: TRBJ1-3; d_gene: TRBD1; abundance: -
CDR3aa: CASLERGFSTDTQYF; CDR3nt: TGCGCCAGCCTCGAGCGGGGTTTTAGCACAGATACGCAGTATTTT; v_gene: TRBV5-1; j_gene: TRBJ2-3; d_gene: TRBD2; abundance: -
CDR3aa: CASSLVGGGLYNEQFF; CDR3nt: TGTGCCAGCAGCTTAGTAGGCGGGGGCCTTTACAATGAGCAGTTCTTC; v_gene: TRBV7-6; j_gene: TRBJ2-1; d_gene: -; abundance: -
CDR3aa: CASSPRGAGTEAFF; CDR3nt: TGTGCCAGCAGCCCCCGGGGGGCGGGCACTGAAGCTTTCTTT; v_gene: TRBV7-9; j_gene: TRBJ1-1; d_gene: -; abundance: -
CDR3aa: CASSPAFGGADTQYF; CDR3nt: TGTGCCAGCAGCCCGGCTTTCGGGGGCGCAGATACGCAGTATTTT; v_gene: TRBV5-6; j_gene: TRBJ2-3; d_gene: -; abundance: -
CDR3aa: CASSLLETQYF; CDR3nt: TGTGCCAGCAGCTTGTTGGAGACCCAGTACTTC; v_gene: TRBV5-5; j_gene: TRBJ2-5; d_gene: -; abundance: -
CDR3aa: CASSRGLAGVRGANVLTF; CDR3nt: TGTGCCAGCTCCCGAGGACTAGCGGGGGTGAGGGGGGCCAACGTCCTGACTTTC; v_gene: TRBV18; j_gene: TRBJ2-6; d_gene: TRBD2; abundance: -
CDR3aa: CASSLVGAYYSSYNEQFF; CDR3nt: TGTGCCAGCAGCTTGGTCGGAGCATACTATTCCTCCTACAATGAGCAGTTCTTC; v_gene: TRBV5-6; j_gene: TRBJ2-1; d_gene: -; abundance: -
CDR3aa: CASSLGTGNNSPLHF; CDR3nt: TGCGCCAGCAGCTTGGGGACAGGGAACAATTCACCCCTCCACTTT; v_gene: TRBV5-1; j_gene: TRBJ1-6; d_gene: TRBD1; abundance: -
CDR3aa: CASSLNGLGAAQYF; CDR3nt: TGTGCCAGCAGCTTGAACGGGCTCGGGGCGGCCCAGTACTTC; v_gene: TRBV5-6; j_gene: TRBJ2-5; d_gene: -; abundance: -
CDR3aa: CASSLINNEQFF; CDR3nt: TGTGCCAGCTCACTGATAAACAATGAGCAGTTCTTC; v_gene: TRBV18; j_gene: TRBJ2-1; d_gene: -; abundance: -
CDR3aa: CASSPRWRGDGELFF; CDR3nt: TGTGCCAGCAGCCCAAGGTGGCGGGGGGACGGGGAGCTGTTTTTT; v_gene: TRBV7-9; j_gene: TRBJ2-2; d_gene: TRBD2; abundance: -
CDR3aa: CASAIEMNTEAFF; CDR3nt: TGTGCCAGCGCCATAGAGATGAACACTGAAGCTTTCTTT; v_gene: TRBV6-1; j_gene: TRBJ1-1; d_gene: -; abundance: -
CDR3aa: CASSQAPRGFQETQYF; CDR3nt: TGTGCCAGCAGCCAAGCCCCGAGGGGATTCCAAGAGACCCAGTACTTC; v_gene: TRBV4-2; j_gene: TRBJ2-5; d_gene: -; abundance: once
CDR3aa: CASSKGTSLTEAFF; CDR3nt: TGTGCCAGCAGTAAGGGGACATCCCTAACTGAAGCTTTCTTT; v_gene: TRBV6-1; j_gene: TRBJ1-1; d_gene: -; abundance: -
CDR3aa: CASRTKTSGGTSTDTQYF; CDR3nt: TGCGCCAGCAGGACCAAAACTAGCGGGGGAACTAGCACAGATACGCAGTATTTT; v_gene: TRBV5-1; j_gene: TRBJ2-3; d_gene: TRBD2; abundance: -
CDR3aa: CASSLPMNTEAFF; CDR3nt: TGTGCCAGCAGTCTGCCTATGAACACTGAAGCTTTCTTT; v_gene: TRBV5-6; j_gene: TRBJ1-1; d_gene: -; abundance: -
CDR3aa: CASSQDWDGQPGSNQPQHF; CDR3nt: TGTGCCAGCAGCCAAGATTGGGACGGACAGCCCGGGAGCAATCAGCCCCAGCATTTT; v_gene: TRBV14; j_gene: TRBJ1-5; d_gene: -; abundance: -
CDR3aa: CASSQDRSNTEAFF; CDR3nt: TGTGCCAGCAGCCAAGATCGGAGTAACACTGAAGCTTTCTTT; v_gene: TRBV4-2; j_gene: TRBJ1-1; d_gene: -; abundance: -
CDR3aa: CASSWAQGANSPLHF; CDR3nt: TGTGCCAGCAGCTGGGCGCAGGGCGCTAATTCACCCCTCCACTTT; v_gene: TRBV5-4; j_gene: TRBJ1-6; d_gene: -; abundance: -
CDR3aa: CASSEIYNSPLHF; CDR3nt: TGTGCCAGCAGTGAGATATATAATTCACCCCTCCACTTT; v_gene: TRBV6-1; j_gene: TRBJ1-6; d_gene: -; abundance: -
CDR3aa: CASSSGPTGGYTF; CDR3nt: TGTGCCAGCAGCTCGGGACCGACCGGTGGCTACACCTTC; v_gene: TRBV7-9; j_gene: TRBJ1-2; d_gene: -; abundance: -
CDR3aa: CASSLEGSIADTQYF; CDR3nt: TGCGCCAGCAGCTTGGAAGGGTCCATCGCAGATACGCAGTATTTT; v_gene: TRBV5-1; j_gene: TRBJ2-3; d_gene: -; abundance: -
CDR3aa: CASSLRGQSTDTQYF; CDR3nt: TGTGCCAGCAGTTTACGGGGGCAAAGCACAGATACGCAGTATTTT; v_gene: TRBV27; j_gene: TRBJ2-3; d_gene: -; abundance: -
CDR3aa: CALGQGAGGELFF; CDR3nt: TGTGCCTTGGGACAGGGGGCCGGCGGGGAGCTGTTTTTT; v_gene: TRBV10-3; j_gene: TRBJ2-2; d_gene: TRBD1; abundance: -
CDR3aa: CATQYYDGSGNTIYF; CDR3nt: TGTGCCACACAGTATTACGATGGATCTGGAAACACCATATATTTT; v_gene: TRBV21-1; j_gene: TRBJ1-3; d_gene: -; abundance: -
CDR3aa: CASSLAQGSEAFF; CDR3nt: TGCGCCAGCAGCTTGGCTCAGGGCTCTGAAGCTTTCTTT; v_gene: TRBV5-1; j_gene: TRBJ1-1; d_gene: -; abundance: -
CDR3aa: CASSELVGNSPYEQYF; CDR3nt: TGTGCCAGCAGTGAACTCGTGGGAAATTCTCCCTACGAGCAGTACTTC; v_gene: TRBV6-4; j_gene: TRBJ2-7; d_gene: -; abundance: -